The source of this T cell receptor (beta chain) is a study of blood T cell repertoires in COVID-19. Study context: Researchers got acute and convalescent COVID-19 samples from the United States, Italy and Spain. Sample material is recorded as cDNA or gDNA derived from T cells, B-cell-depleted T cells, or PBMCs.

Methods used by the authors: Quantification of nucleated cells was approximated via reference gene primer amplification. Only in-frame clones appear in the TCRdb table, and some are missing; sequencing was by immunoSEQ multiplex PCR. For V, J and clone size, that table is used; D and trimming come from the DNA. This table has about 180,000 clones, more than 85% appearing once. CDR1 is MDHEN, CDR2 SYDVKM, per germline. Trimming cost V 6 bases and J 4 bases, with 19 bases left between them. The CDR3 length is 16 residues. This clone is a singleton in its sample. The sequencing input was peripheral blood. The rearrangement uses TRBV28 and TRBJ2-1; tentatively, D is TRBD1 (5 bases). The sequence derives from a young woman with active or convalescent COVID-19. The CDR3 DNA reads as TGTGCCAGCAGACCGGTGGCCAGGGCCCCGTACAATGAGCAGTTCTTC. It is translated as CASRPVARAPYNEQFF.